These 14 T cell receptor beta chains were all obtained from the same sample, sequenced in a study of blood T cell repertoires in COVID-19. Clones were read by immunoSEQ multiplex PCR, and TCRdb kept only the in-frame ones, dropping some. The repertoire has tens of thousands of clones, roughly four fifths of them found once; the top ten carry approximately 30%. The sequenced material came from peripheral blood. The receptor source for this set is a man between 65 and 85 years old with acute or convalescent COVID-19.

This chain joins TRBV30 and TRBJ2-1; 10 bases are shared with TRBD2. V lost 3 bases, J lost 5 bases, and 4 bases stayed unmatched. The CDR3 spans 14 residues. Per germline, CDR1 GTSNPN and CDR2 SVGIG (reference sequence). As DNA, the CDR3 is TGTGCCTGGAGGGGTACTAGCGGGGACAATGAGCAGTTCTTC. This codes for CAWRGTSGDNEQFF.

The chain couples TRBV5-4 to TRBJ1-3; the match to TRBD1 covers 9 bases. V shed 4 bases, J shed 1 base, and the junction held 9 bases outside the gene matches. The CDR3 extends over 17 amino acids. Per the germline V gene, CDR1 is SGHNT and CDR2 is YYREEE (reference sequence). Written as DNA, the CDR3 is TGTGCCAGCAGCCCCCAGGGGGGACAGGGTTCTGGAAACACCATATATTTT. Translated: CASSPQGGQGSGNTIYF.

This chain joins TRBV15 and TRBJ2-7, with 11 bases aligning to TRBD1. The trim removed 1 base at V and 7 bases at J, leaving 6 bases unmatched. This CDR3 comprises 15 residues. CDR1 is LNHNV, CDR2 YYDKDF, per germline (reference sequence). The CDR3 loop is CATSRGGQGAGEQYF. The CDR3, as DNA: TGTGCCACCAGCAGAGGTGGACAGGGGGCTGGGGAGCAGTACTTC. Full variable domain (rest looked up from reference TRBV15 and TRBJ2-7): DAMVIQNPRYQVTQFGKPVTLSCSQTLNHNVMYWYQQKSSQAPKLLFHYYDKDFNNEADTPDNFQSRRPNTSFCFLDIRSPGLGDTAMYLCATSRGGQGAGEQYFGPGTRLTVT.

CDR3 sequence reads: CASSPGSGTENSYEQYF. The CDR3, as DNA: TGTGCCAGCTCACCTGGATCCGGGACAGAGAACTCCTACGAGCAGTACTTC. The chain recombines TRBV18 with TRBJ2-7; 7 positions match TRBD1. The junction had 11 bases not matched to a gene; V was cut back by 3 bases and J by 0 bases. Per the germline V gene, CDR1 is KGHSH and CDR2 is LQKENI. This CDR3 region has 17 residues.

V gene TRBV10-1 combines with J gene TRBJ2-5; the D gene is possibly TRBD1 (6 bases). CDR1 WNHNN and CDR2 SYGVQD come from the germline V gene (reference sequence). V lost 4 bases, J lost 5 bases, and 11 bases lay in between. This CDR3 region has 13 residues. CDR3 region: CASSVNRDETQYF. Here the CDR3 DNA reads TGCGCCAGCAGTGTCAACAGGGATGAGACCCAGTACTTC.

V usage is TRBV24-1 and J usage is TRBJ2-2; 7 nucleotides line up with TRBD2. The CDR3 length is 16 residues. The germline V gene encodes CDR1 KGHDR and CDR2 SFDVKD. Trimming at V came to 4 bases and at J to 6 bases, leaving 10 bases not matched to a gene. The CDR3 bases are TGTGCCACCAGTGACCCCGTTGGGGCGGGGGCCGGGGAGCTGTTTTTT. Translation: CATSDPVGAGAGELFF.

CDR3: CASSSRRGEKLFF. CDR3 coding DNA: TGTGCCAGCAGCTCACGGCGGGGAGAAAAACTGTTTTTT. The rearrangement links TRBV7-3 to TRBJ1-4; D is unclear. The V and J ends lost 4 bases and 8 bases respectively, with 11 bases between them. Per germline, CDR1 SGHTA and CDR2 FQGTGA. The CDR3 runs 13 residues.

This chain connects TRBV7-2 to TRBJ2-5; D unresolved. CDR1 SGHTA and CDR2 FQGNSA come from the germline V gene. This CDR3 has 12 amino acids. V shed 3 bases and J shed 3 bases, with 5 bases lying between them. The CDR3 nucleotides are TGTGCCAGCAGCTTTGGAGAAGAGACCCAGTACTTC. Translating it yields CASSFGEETQYF.

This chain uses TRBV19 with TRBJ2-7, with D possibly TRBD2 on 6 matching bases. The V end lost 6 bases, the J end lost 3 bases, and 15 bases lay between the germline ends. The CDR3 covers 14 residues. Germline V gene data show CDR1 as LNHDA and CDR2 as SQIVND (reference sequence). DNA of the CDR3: TGTGCCAGTAGGCCGGGGGAAGGCGGCTACGAGCAGTACTTC. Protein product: CASRPGEGGYEQYF.

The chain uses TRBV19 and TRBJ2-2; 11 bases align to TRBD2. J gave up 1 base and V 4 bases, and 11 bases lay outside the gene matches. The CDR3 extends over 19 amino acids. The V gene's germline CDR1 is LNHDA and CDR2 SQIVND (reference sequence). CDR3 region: CASSNSFFGTSGNTGELFF. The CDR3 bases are TGTGCCAGTAGTAATTCTTTTTTCGGGACTAGCGGGAACACCGGGGAGCTGTTTTTT.

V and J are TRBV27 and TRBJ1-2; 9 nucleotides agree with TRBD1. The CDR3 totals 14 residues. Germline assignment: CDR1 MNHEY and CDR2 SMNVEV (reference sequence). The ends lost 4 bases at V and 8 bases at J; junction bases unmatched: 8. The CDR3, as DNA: TGTGCCAGCAGTTACAGGGGGCCCGGAGGAGGCTACACCTTC. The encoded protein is CASSYRGPGGGYTF.

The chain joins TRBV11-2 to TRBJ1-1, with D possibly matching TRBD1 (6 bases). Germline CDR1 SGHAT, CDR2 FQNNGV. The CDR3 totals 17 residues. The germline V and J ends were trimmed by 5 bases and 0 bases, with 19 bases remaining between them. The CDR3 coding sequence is TGTGCCAGCAGCCCCCCCCGGGACACTGGGATGAACACTGAAGCTTTCTTT. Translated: CASSPPRDTGMNTEAFF.

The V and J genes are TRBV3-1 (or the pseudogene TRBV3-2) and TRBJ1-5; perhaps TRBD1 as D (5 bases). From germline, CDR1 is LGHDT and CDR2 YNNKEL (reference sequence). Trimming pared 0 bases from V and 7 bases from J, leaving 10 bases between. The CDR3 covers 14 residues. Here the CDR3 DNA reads TGTGCCAGCAGCCAAGACGGGGGTGGACAGCCCCAGCATTTT. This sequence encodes CASSQDGGGQPQHF.

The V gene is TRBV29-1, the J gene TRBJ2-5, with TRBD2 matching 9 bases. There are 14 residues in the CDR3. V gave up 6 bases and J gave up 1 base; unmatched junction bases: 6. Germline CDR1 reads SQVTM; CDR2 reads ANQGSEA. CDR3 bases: TGCAGCGTCGCGCTAGCGGGACTCCAAGAGACCCAGTACTTC. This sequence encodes CSVALAGLQETQYF.